This T cell receptor (beta chain) was captured in a study of OX40 agonist ivuxolimab in advanced cancers. Looking at the study overall: Ivuxolimab doses were 0.01, 0.1, 0.3, 1.5, 3 or 10 mg/kg every 2 weeks. Points from the study as a whole: Relative to CD4+, CD8+ T cells held more expanded clones on average.

After removal of 3 bases from V and 4 bases from J, the junction contained 5 bases not matched to a gene. The CDR3 consists of 15 residues. CDR1 and CDR2 (germline): LNHDA, SQIVND (reference sequence). About this clone: Antigen unknown.

The assay was immunoSEQ multiplex PCR, and TCRdb's table has in-frame clones only and misses some. This table holds tens of thousands of clones, 82% found once. This TCR derives from an adult with an advanced solid tumor such as melanoma, head and neck, liver or kidney cancer. Material: CD4+ or CD8+ T cells sorted from blood, obtained in a trial of the OX40 agonist ivuxolimab. This chain joins TRBV19 and TRBJ2-7; TRBD1 agrees at 11 bases. The CDR3 is CASSMPGQGVYEQYF. The CDR3 region has the DNA TGTGCCAGTAGTATGCCGGGACAGGGGGTTTACGAGCAGTACTTC.